There are a few counts of the clone carrying this T cell receptor (beta chain). The data were taken from a study of T cells in Graves' hyperthyroidism and ophthalmopathy. The CDR3 runs to 14 residues. Germline CDR1 and CDR2: MNHEY and SVGEGT. The germline V and J ends were trimmed by 6 bases and 2 bases, with 14 bases remaining between them. TCR beta CDR3 region amplification was performed from RNA transcripts. Researchers ran a first-round RT-PCR on the TCR CDR3 using the HTBI primer set. TCRdb redid the calling of the multiplex PCR reads with MiXCR, one entry per CDR3 protein. The sample holds more than 500,000 distinct CDR3 sequences, about 15% seen once.

The source material was blood. This clonotype originated in a woman aged 25-40 years with Graves' ophthalmopathy. The chain links TRBV6-2 or TRBV6-3 to TRBJ2-7, with a possible D match to TRBD1 (6 bases). CDR3 nucleotide sequence: TGTGCCAGCAGCTTACAACAGGGACCCTACGAGCAGTACTTC. Translation: CASSLQQGPYEQYF.